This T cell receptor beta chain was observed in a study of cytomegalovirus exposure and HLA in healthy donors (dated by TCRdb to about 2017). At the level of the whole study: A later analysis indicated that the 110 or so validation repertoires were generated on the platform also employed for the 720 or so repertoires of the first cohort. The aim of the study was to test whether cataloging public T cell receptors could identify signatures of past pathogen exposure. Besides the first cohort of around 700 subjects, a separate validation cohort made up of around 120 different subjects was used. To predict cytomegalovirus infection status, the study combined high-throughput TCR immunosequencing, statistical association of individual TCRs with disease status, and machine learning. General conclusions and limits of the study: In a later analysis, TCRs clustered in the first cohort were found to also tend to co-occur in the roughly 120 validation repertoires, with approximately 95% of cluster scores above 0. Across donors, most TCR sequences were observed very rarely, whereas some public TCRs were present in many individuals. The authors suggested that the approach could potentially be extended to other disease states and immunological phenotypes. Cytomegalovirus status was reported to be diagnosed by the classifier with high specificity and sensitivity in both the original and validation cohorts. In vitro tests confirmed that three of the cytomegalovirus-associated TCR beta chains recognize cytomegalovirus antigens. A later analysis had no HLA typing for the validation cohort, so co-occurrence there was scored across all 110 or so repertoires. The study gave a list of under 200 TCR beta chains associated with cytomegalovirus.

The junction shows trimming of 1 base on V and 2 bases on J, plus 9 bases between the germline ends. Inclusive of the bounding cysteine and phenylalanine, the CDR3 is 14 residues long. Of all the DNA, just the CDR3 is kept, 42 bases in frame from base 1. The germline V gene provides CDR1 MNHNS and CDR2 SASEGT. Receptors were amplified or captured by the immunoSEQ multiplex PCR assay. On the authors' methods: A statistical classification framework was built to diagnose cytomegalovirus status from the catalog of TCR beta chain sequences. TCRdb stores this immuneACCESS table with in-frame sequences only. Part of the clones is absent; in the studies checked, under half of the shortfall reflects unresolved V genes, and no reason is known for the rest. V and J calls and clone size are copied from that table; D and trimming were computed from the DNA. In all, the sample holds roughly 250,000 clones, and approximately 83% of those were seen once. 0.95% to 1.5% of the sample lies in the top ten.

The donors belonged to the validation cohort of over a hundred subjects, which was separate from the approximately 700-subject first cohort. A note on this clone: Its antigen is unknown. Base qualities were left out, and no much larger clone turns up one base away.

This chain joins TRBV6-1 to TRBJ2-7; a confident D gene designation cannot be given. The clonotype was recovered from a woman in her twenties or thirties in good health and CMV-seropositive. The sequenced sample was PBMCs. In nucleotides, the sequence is TGTGCCAGCAGTGAAGGTCGCAGAACCTACGAGCAGTACTTC. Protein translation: CASSEGRRTYEQYF.